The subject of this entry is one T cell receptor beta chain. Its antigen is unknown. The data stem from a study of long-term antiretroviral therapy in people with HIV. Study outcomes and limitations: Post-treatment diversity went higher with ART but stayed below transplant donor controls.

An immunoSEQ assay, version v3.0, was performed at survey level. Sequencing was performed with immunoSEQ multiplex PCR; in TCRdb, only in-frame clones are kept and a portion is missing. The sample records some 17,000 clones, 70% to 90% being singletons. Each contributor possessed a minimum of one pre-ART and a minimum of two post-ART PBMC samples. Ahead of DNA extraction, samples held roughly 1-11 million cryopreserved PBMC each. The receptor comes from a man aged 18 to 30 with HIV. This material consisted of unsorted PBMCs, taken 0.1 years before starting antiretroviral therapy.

CDR3: CASSLEGGDGTDTQYF. The CDR3 nucleotides read TGTGCCAGCAGCTTAGAGGGCGGGGACGGCACAGATACGCAGTATTTT. The chain employs TRBV7-6 and TRBJ2-3, with a tentative D call TRBD2 (6 bases). This CDR3 contains 16 residues. The germline CDR1 and CDR2 sequences are SGHVS and FNYEAQ. Trimming removed 1 base at V and 1 base at J, with 12 bases between.